These T cell receptor beta chains were read from a single sample in a study of blood T cell repertoires in COVID-19. Profiling relied on immunoSEQ multiplex PCR, and the TCRdb table lists in-frame clones only, not all of them. The sample lists about 98,000 clones; more than 90% were seen once. Specimen: peripheral blood. All receptors come from a woman aged 45-60 years with COVID-19, enrolled during active disease. Both conserved end residues are part of each CDR3. Each record gives: D gene, J gene, CDR3 length, V gene, clone size, CDR3 protein, CDR3 DNA. The D gene is left open where the match is weak. Only some rows state a clone size, as once, few, many or a class for expanded clones.

- TRBJ2-5 14 TRBV7-2 - CASSFFAGQETQYF TGTGCCAGCAGCTTCTTTGCGGGGCAAGAGACCCAGTACTTC
- TRBJ1-1 13 TRBV6-2/TRBV6-3 once CASSLLPGTEAFF TGTGCCAGCAGCCTACTCCCTGGCACTGAAGCTTTCTTT
- TRBJ1-2 13 TRBV11-3 - CASSLFGQDGYTF TGTGCCAGCAGCCTGTTCGGACAAGATGGCTACACCTTC
TRBD2 TRBJ2-1 13 TRBV7-9 - CASTLGGVNEQFF TGTGCCAGCACCCTGGGGGGGGTCAATGAGCAGTTCTTC
- TRBJ2-5 13 TRBV5-4 - CASSAPSQETQYF TGTGCCAGCAGCGCCCCTAGCCAAGAGACCCAGTACTTC
TRBD1 TRBJ1-6 13 TRBV30 few CAFQTGSNSPLHF TGTGCCTTTCAGACAGGGTCGAATTCACCCCTCCACTTT
- TRBJ2-7 14 TRBV3-1/TRBV3-2 - CASSQRGLPYEQYF TGTGCCAGCAGCCAACGGGGACTCCCCTACGAGCAGTACTTC
TRBD2 TRBJ2-7 17 TRBV25-1 - CASSGGLALTFSEEQYF TGTGCCAGCAGTGGGGGACTAGCGCTTACCTTTTCGGAGGAGCAGTACTTC
- TRBJ2-5 16 TRBV4-1 - CASSHKMGGGDETQYF TGCGCCAGCAGCCATAAGATGGGGGGTGGTGACGAGACCCAGTACTTC
- TRBJ1-6 16 TRBV3-1/TRBV3-2 - CASSQDRGSYNSPLHF TGTGCCAGCAGCCAAGATCGGGGGTCCTATAATTCACCCCTCCACTTT
- TRBJ2-2 13 TRBV19 - CASSIPGGRELFF TGTGCCAGTAGCATCCCCGGGGGACGGGAGCTGTTTTTT
- TRBJ2-7 11 TRBV20-1 - CSASDRKGQYF TGCAGTGCTAGCGACAGAAAAGGGCAGTACTTC
TRBD2 TRBJ2-1 17 TRBV24-1 - CATSDLASGGIGDEQFF TGTGCCACCAGTGATTTAGCTAGCGGGGGTATTGGCGATGAGCAGTTCTTC
- TRBJ2-2 17 TRBV21-1 - CASAQLVGTGETGELFF TGTGCCAGCGCACAACTCGTCGGGACAGGGGAAACCGGGGAGCTGTTTTTT
TRBD2 TRBJ2-1 11 TRBV2 few CASSETLAEFF TGTGCCAGCAGTGAAACCCTAGCGGAGTTCTTC
TRBD1 TRBJ1-2 15 TRBV11-2 - CASSFGAGGAYGYTF TGTGCCAGCAGCTTCGGGGCAGGGGGAGCCTATGGCTACACCTTC
- TRBJ1-5 16 TRBV7-2 - CASSLAGGYSNQPQHF TGTGCCAGCAGCTTAGCGGGGGGTTATAGCAATCAGCCCCAGCATTTT
- TRBJ2-6 17 TRBV5-6 - CASYEQGAQSGANVLTF TGTGCCAGCTACGAACAGGGAGCCCAATCTGGGGCCAACGTCCTGACTTTC
- TRBJ2-1 16 TRBV5-1 - CASSLGGSSSYNEQFF TGCGCCAGCAGCTTGGGAGGCTCGAGCTCCTACAATGAGCAGTTCTTC
TRBD1 TRBJ1-1 14 TRBV7-3 - CASSLAGGITEAFF TGTGCCAGCAGCTTAGCAGGGGGCATCACTGAAGCTTTCTTT
- TRBJ1-4 13 TRBV28 - CASRQGGDEKLFF TGTGCCAGCAGACAGGGCGGAGATGAAAAACTGTTTTTT
TRBD1 TRBJ1-4 14 TRBV5-1 - CASSLQGVNEKLFF TGCGCCAGCAGCCTCCAGGGGGTTAATGAAAAACTGTTTTTT
TRBD1 TRBJ2-1 14 TRBV12-5 - CASGHFLQGAEQFF TGTGCTAGTGGTCACTTCCTCCAGGGGGCTGAGCAGTTCTTC
- TRBJ1-4 14 TRBV2 - CATRGSGEAEKLFF TGTGCCACCCGAGGATCGGGGGAGGCTGAAAAACTGTTTTTT
- TRBJ1-3 14 TRBV6-5 - CARPQGYTGNTIYF TGTGCCAGACCGCAGGGGTATACGGGAAACACCATATATTTT
TRBD1 TRBJ2-2 17 TRBV18 - CASSPEGQGARTGELFF TGTGCCAGCTCACCAGAGGGACAGGGGGCCCGCACCGGGGAGCTGTTTTTT
- TRBJ2-3 15 TRBV3-1/TRBV3-2 - CASSPRGRGTDTQYF TGTGCCAGCAGCCCGAGAGGTCGCGGCACAGATACGCAGTATTTT
TRBD1 TRBJ1-1 14 TRBV10-3 - CAIRGDRVDTEAFF TGTGCCATCAGGGGGGACAGGGTAGACACTGAAGCTTTCTTT
- TRBJ2-5 11 TRBV11-2 - CASSFRETQYF TGTGCCAGCAGCTTTCGTGAGACCCAGTACTTC
- TRBJ1-6 12 TRBV19 - CASSIADSPLHF TGTGCCAGTAGTATAGCGGATTCACCCCTCCACTTT
TRBD1 TRBJ2-1 15 TRBV6-5 - CASSLGTVSSNEQFF TGTGCCAGCAGTTTGGGGACAGTCTCCTCCAATGAGCAGTTCTTC
- TRBJ1-5 12 TRBV5-6 - CASSLGEQPQHF TGTGCCAGCAGCCTCGGAGAACAGCCCCAGCATTTT
- TRBJ1-2 14 TRBV7-6 - CASSRGGRGYGYTF TGTGCCAGCAGCCGGGGGGGGAGAGGCTATGGCTACACCTTC
- TRBJ1-3 14 TRBV6-5 - CASSYSRNPNTIYF TGTGCCAGCAGTTACTCGCGGAATCCAAACACCATATATTTT
TRBD1 TRBJ2-1 18 TRBV2 - CASREPLLGQGSKHEQFF TGTGCCAGCAGAGAACCCCTACTGGGACAGGGCTCAAAGCATGAGCAGTTCTTC
- TRBJ2-4 17 TRBV7-2 - CASSFSPRLLAKNIQYF TGTGCCAGCAGCTTTTCTCCCCGTCTTCTAGCCAAAAACATTCAGTACTTC
TRBD1 TRBJ1-2 12 TRBV27 - CASGRDRNGYTF TGTGCCAGCGGCCGGGACAGAAATGGCTACACCTTC
- TRBJ2-3 14 TRBV11-2 - CASSLEAGRDTQYF TGTGCCAGCAGCTTAGAGGCAGGTCGCGATACGCAGTATTTT
TRBD1 TRBJ2-2 21 TRBV7-2 - CASSLALGQGRPLLNTGELFF TGTGCCAGCAGCTTAGCGCTAGGACAGGGACGTCCTCTCTTGAACACCGGGGAGCTGTTTTTT
- TRBJ1-6 13 TRBV2 - CASGRPYNSPLHF TGTGCCAGCGGCAGGCCCTATAATTCACCCCTCCACTTT
- TRBJ2-3 14 TRBV6-6 - CASSPGLYTDTQYF TGTGCCAGCAGTCCAGGACTATACACAGATACGCAGTATTTT
- TRBJ1-4 16 TRBV27 - CASSHLGRGSKGKLFF TGTGCCAGCAGTCACCTTGGGAGGGGCTCTAAGGGAAAACTGTTTTTT
TRBD2 TRBJ2-1 15 TRBV4-1 - CASSPSGGDYNEQFF TGCGCCAGCAGCCCTAGCGGGGGGGACTACAATGAGCAGTTCTTC
- TRBJ1-3 15 TRBV2 - CASRAQAFSGNTIYF TGTGCCAGCAGGGCACAGGCGTTCTCTGGAAACACCATATATTTT
TRBD1 TRBJ1-3 17 TRBV5-8 few CASSRGQFISSGNTIYF TGTGCCAGCAGCAGGGGACAGTTCATTTCTTCTGGAAACACCATATATTTT
- TRBJ1-2 15 TRBV13 - CASRPFSRANYGYTF TGTGCCAGCAGACCATTCAGCAGGGCCAACTATGGCTACACCTTC
- TRBJ2-3 13 TRBV7-3 - CASSLRQDWRQYF TGTGCCAGCAGCTTAAGACAGGACTGGAGGCAGTATTTT
- TRBJ2-4 14 TRBV7-2 - CASSLSISKNIQYF TGTGCCAGCAGCTTAAGCATATCCAAAAACATTCAGTACTTC
TRBD1 TRBJ1-6 14 TRBV19 - CASSGDSANSPLHF TGTGCCAGTAGTGGGGACAGCGCTAATTCACCCCTCCACTTT
- TRBJ1-2 13 TRBV19 - CASSIGYMGGYTF TGTGCCAGTAGTATCGGATATATGGGCGGCTACACCTTC
- TRBJ1-6 15 TRBV4-3 - CASSQFHGTMSPLHF TGCGCCAGCAGCCAATTTCATGGGACAATGTCACCCCTCCACTTT
- TRBJ1-1 13 TRBV7-3 once CASSANGMTEAFF TGTGCCAGCAGCGCAAACGGTATGACTGAAGCTTTCTTT
- TRBJ2-6 17 TRBV27 - CASSPKLRNSGANVLTF TGTGCCAGCAGTCCCAAACTACGTAACTCTGGGGCCAACGTCCTGACTTTC
TRBD1 TRBJ1-4 14 TRBV7-2 once CASSRTGWDEKLFF TGTGCCAGCAGTCGGACAGGTTGGGATGAAAAACTGTTTTTT
TRBD1 TRBJ1-2 13 TRBV29-1 - CSVGTGSNYGYTF TGCAGCGTAGGGACAGGGTCTAACTATGGCTACACCTTC
TRBD1 TRBJ1-4 16 TRBV3-1/TRBV3-2 - CASSQAGTGEDEKLFF TGTGCCAGCAGCCAAGCAGGGACAGGGGAAGATGAAAAACTGTTTTTT
- TRBJ2-1 16 TRBV10-1 - CASSESGGLKGNEQFF TGCGCCAGCAGTGAGTCTGGAGGCCTCAAGGGTAATGAGCAGTTCTTC